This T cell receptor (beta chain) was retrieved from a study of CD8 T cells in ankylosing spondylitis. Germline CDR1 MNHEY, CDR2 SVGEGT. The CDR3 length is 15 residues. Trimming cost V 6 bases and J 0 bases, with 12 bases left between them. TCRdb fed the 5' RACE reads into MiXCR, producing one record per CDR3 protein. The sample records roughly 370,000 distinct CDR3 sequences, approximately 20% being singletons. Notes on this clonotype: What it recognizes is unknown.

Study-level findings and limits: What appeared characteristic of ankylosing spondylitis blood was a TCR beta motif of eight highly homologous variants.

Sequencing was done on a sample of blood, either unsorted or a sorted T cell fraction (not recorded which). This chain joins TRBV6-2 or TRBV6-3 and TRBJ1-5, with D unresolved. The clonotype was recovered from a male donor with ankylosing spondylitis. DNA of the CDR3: TGTGCCAGCAGCCCCGGAGTCTATAGCAATCAGCCCCAGCATTTT. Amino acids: CASSPGVYSNQPQHF.